This T cell receptor beta chain comes out of a study of cytomegalovirus exposure and HLA in healthy donors. In regard to this clone: The antigen remains unidentified.

V was pared by 4 bases and J by 0 bases, with 5 bases of the junction left unmatched. From germline, CDR1 is SNHLY and CDR2 FYNNEI. The CDR3 runs to 15 residues. General observations from the study: The availability of immune exposure information extended only to CMV serostatus.

The PCR employed 60 Vbeta primers together with 13 Jbeta primers. Only in-frame clones appear in the TCRdb table, and some are missing; sequencing was by immunoSEQ multiplex PCR. The sample holds under 150,000 clones, 82% seen once. The specimen sequenced was PBMCs. This TCR came from a boy aged 2 to 10 in good health and CMV-seronegative. The chain recombines TRBV2 with TRBJ1-1; 7 bases align to TRBD1. CDR3 in amino acids: CASSGRQGMNTEAFF. The CDR3 region has the DNA TGTGCCAGCAGTGGACGACAGGGCATGAACACTGAAGCTTTCTTT.